Listed here are 14 T cell receptor beta chains from one sample, sequenced in a study of CXCR3-negative and CXCR3-positive naive CD8 T cells. The study, taken as a whole, reports: TRB CDR3s of CXCR3-positive naive cells were more hydrophobic than those of CXCR3-negative naive cells.

Via 5' RACE with UMI labels, TRB cDNA libraries were prepared. TCRdb re-called the 5' RACE reads, yielding one record per CDR3 amino acid sequence without DNA. The table lists around 140,000 distinct CDR3 sequences. These receptors lack a known antigen. Material: naive CXCR3+ CD8+ T cells from blood. Documented subset: CD45RO-CCR7+CD27+CD95- naive CD8+ T cells expressing CXCR3 (TNR3+). The receptor set was obtained from a human donor in good health. Some clones in this sample may be carry-over from other donors' samples.

The chain links TRBV2 to TRBJ2-1; TCRdb picks TRBD1, but there is no DNA to check that call. From germline, CDR1 is SNHLY and CDR2 FYNNEI. The CDR3 is 15 amino acids. CDR3 amino acids: CASSDVGQGYNEQFF.

V gene TRBV5-1 combines with J gene TRBJ2-3. Germline CDR1 SGHRS, CDR2 YFSETQ. The CDR3 loop spans 11 amino acids. This chain's CDR3 is CASSLEDTQYF.

The chain couples TRBV9 to TRBJ2-7; the TRBD1 assignment by TCRdb is unverifiable without DNA. The CDR3 extends over 14 amino acids. Germline values: CDR1 SGDLS, CDR2 YYNGEE. CDR3 sequence: CASSGTLGSYEQYF.

This chain links TRBV7-3 with TRBJ2-1; TCRdb names TRBD1, which stays unverified in the absence of DNA. Germline V gene data show CDR1 as SGHTA and CDR2 as FQGTGA. CDR3 length: 15 residues. CDR3: CASSLLGTGDNEQFF.

The chain employs TRBV21-1 and TRBJ1-2; TCRdb's D call, TRBD1, is unchecked because there is no DNA. TRBV21-1 is a pseudogene. The CDR3 covers 16 residues. The CDR3 is CASSKTEGQGNYGYTF.

The chain uses TRBV9 and TRBJ1-2; with no DNA, the TCRdb D assignment of TRBD1 cannot be verified. The length of the CDR3 is 20 residues. Per the germline V gene, CDR1 is SGDLS and CDR2 is YYNGEE. This CDR3 is CASSGYAGTIKNPTGYGYTF.

The chain links TRBV7-2 to TRBJ2-2; without DNA, the TCRdb call of TRBD2 cannot be checked. The CDR3 is made up of 17 amino acids. Germline V gives CDR1 SGHTA, CDR2 FQGNSA. The CDR3 loop is CASSSGTSGGPTGELFF.

This sequence joins TRBV7-6 and TRBJ1-2; no DNA is available, so the TRBD1 call from TCRdb remains unchecked. The length of the CDR3 is 16 residues. Germline CDR1 reads SGHVS; CDR2 reads FNYEAQ. The CDR3 protein is CASSSRQGPNNYGYTF.

The V and J genes are TRBV7-3 and TRBJ2-1; TCRdb indicates TRBD2, and absent DNA this call remains unverified. Germline CDR1 is SGHTA and CDR2 is FQGTGA. The CDR3 runs 18 residues. This chain's CDR3 is CASSPDSGGYSSYNEQFF.

The CDR3 spells CASSFWPGSDATEAFF. The chain recombines TRBV5-1 with TRBJ1-1; TCRdb designates TRBD1, a call that cannot be tested without DNA. The CDR3 loop spans 16 amino acids. Germline CDR1 SGHRS, CDR2 YFSETQ.

V usage is TRBV29-1 and J usage is TRBJ2-5. This CDR3 has 14 residues. Germline CDR1 reads SQVTM; CDR2 reads ANQGSEA. CDR3 residues: CSVVGGNIQETQYF.

This rearrangement joins TRBV20-1 to TRBJ2-7; TCRdb's D gene call, TRBD1, goes unchecked for lack of DNA. This CDR3 has 13 residues. Germline values: CDR1 DFQATT, CDR2 SNEGSKA (reference sequence). CDR3 sequence: CSARDPRDYEQYF.

The chain uses TRBV4-1 and TRBJ2-1; TCRdb's D gene call, TRBD2, goes unchecked for lack of DNA. CDR3 length: 16 amino acids. The germline V gene encodes CDR1 MGHRA and CDR2 YSYEKL. CDR3 residues: CASSRQGLAGVDEQFF.

The J gene is TRBJ2-3, the V gene TRBV14; absent DNA, TCRdb's TRBD1 call cannot be checked. Per germline, CDR1 SGHDN and CDR2 FVKESK. There are 16 residues in the CDR3. The CDR3 reads CASSQDPRDSTDTQYF.